These 21 T cell receptor beta chains originate from one sample sequenced in a study of graft-versus-host responses after intestinal transplantation. Sequenced by immunoSEQ multiplex PCR; TCRdb stores in-frame clones only, minus some. The table includes 13,000 to 15,000 clones, roughly 30% detected once. The sequenced sample was alloreactive CD4+ T cells from a mixed lymphocyte reaction culture, obtained before intestinal transplant. Subset noted: CFSE-low proliferating T cells sorted from roughly 6-day pre-transplant mixed lymphocyte reaction (GvH or HvG direction). These receptors originate from a human patient who received an intestinal transplant.

The chain links TRBV6-1 to TRBJ2-3; 9 nucleotides align to TRBD1. V lost 3 bases and J lost 4; bases outside the gene matches: 2. The CDR3 is made up of 14 amino acids. Germline-derived CDR1 and CDR2 are MNHNS and SASEGT. CDR3 amino acids: CASSERQGADTQYF. The CDR3 bases are TGTGCCAGCAGTGAGCGACAGGGGGCAGATACGCAGTATTTT.

This chain uses TRBV2 with TRBJ2-7; TRBD1 aligns across 9 bases. The CDR3 has 14 amino acids. Germline-derived CDR1 and CDR2 are SNHLY and FYNNEI. The V and J ends lost 2 bases and 5 bases, in that order; junction bases with no gene match: 4. CDR3 in amino acids: CASSEPGQGNEQYF. The CDR3 DNA reads as TGTGCCAGCAGTGAACCGGGACAGGGTAACGAGCAGTACTTC.

This clone occurred a few times. The J gene is TRBJ2-3, the V gene TRBV7-3; a weak D match, TRBD2 (5 bases). This CDR3 contains 15 residues. The germline V gene encodes CDR1 SGHTA and CDR2 FQGTGA. Trimming took off 1 base at V and 4 bases at J, with 12 bases between the two ends. CDR3: CASSLIKSSPDTQYF. CDR3 DNA: TGTGCCAGCAGCTTAATTAAGTCTAGCCCAGATACGCAGTATTTT. The variable domain in full, with the rest retrieved from reference TRBV7-3 and TRBJ2-3, is GAGVSQTPSNKVTEKGKYVELRCDPISGHTALYWYRQSLGQGPEFLIYFQGTGAADDSGLPNDRFFAVRPEGSVSTLKIQRTERGDSAVYLCASSLIKSSPDTQYFGPGTRLTVL.

J is TRBJ2-7 and V is TRBV6-5; 10 bases agree with TRBD1. J was trimmed by 5 bases and V by 2 bases; bases with no gene match: 0. The CDR3 length is 13 residues. Germline lookup yields CDR1 MNHEY and CDR2 SVGAGI. The CDR3 region has the DNA TGTGCCAGCAGTTACGGACAGGGGGACGAGCAGTACTTC. Protein sequence: CASSYGQGDEQYF.

The CDR3 region is CASSLYGLYNEQFF. DNA for the CDR3: TGTGCCAGCAGCTTGTACGGGCTCTACAATGAGCAGTTCTTC. The gene calls are TRBV5-6 and TRBJ2-1; D call uncertain. Germline V gives CDR1 SGHDT, CDR2 YYEEEE. The CDR3 has 14 residues. The V and J ends lost 1 base and 3 bases respectively, with 8 bases between them.

This clone ranks as medium-sized. The rearrangement joins TRBV6-1 to TRBJ1-2; 7 positions agree with TRBD1. Germline CDR1 is MNHNS and CDR2 is SASEGT. The CDR3 extends over 15 amino acids. V gave up 3 bases and J gave up 5 bases; unmatched junction bases: 9. The CDR3 protein is CASSDFWRQGYGYTF. The CDR3, as DNA: TGTGCCAGCAGTGACTTCTGGAGACAGGGTTATGGCTACACCTTC.

This sequence joins TRBV19 and TRBJ2-7; 9 bases line up with TRBD1. V lost 2 bases, J lost 4 bases, and 6 bases stayed unmatched. CDR1 and CDR2 from the germline V gene are LNHDA and SQIVND (reference sequence). The CDR3 is 15 amino acids. The CDR3 spells CASSILGQGLYEQYF. DNA of the CDR3: TGTGCCAGTAGTATATTGGGACAGGGTCTATACGAGCAGTACTTC.

The V and J genes are TRBV2 and TRBJ2-3, with TRBD2 matching 10 bases. V lost 6 bases and J lost 0; bases outside the gene matches: 6. In germline, CDR1 is SNHLY, CDR2 FYNNEI. This CDR3 comprises 16 residues. CDR3 in amino acids: CASRGLLAGSTDTQYF. CDR3 DNA sequence: TGTGCCAGCAGGGGGTTACTAGCGGGAAGCACAGATACGCAGTATTTT.

The chain joins TRBV5-6 to TRBJ2-5, with D possibly being TRBD1 or TRBD2 (5 bases each). The CDR3 contains 16 residues. In germline, CDR1 is SGHDT, CDR2 YYEEEE. V was shortened by 0 bases and J by 4 bases, with 16 bases between the two germline ends. CDR3 region: CASSLGGPRTRETQYF. The CDR3 coding sequence is TGTGCCAGCAGCTTGGGGGGACCTAGGACAAGAGAGACCCAGTACTTC.

The chain links TRBV5-1 to TRBJ2-2; tentative D call: TRBD2 (6 bases). This CDR3 contains 17 residues. The germline V gene has CDR1 SGHRS and CDR2 YFSETQ. The V gene lost 3 bases and the J gene lost 4 bases, with 19 bases spanning the gap. The CDR3 nucleotides read TGCGCCAGCAGCTGGGGCGTATCGGGAGCGGGCACCGGGGAGCTGTTTTTT. Translated: CASSWGVSGAGTGELFF.

The chain employs TRBV2 and TRBJ1-5; unclear D gene. The germline V and J ends were trimmed by 6 bases and 2 bases, with 8 bases remaining between them. CDR3 length equals 13 residues. CDR1 is SNHLY, CDR2 FYNNEI, per germline. This CDR3 is CASRVFGNQPQHF. DNA of the CDR3: TGTGCCAGCAGGGTTTTCGGCAATCAGCCCCAGCATTTT.

The DNA of the CDR3 is TGTGCCAGCAGTGACCCTCGGACTAGCGGGACGCAGTTCTTC. It specifies CASSDPRTSGTQFF. This chain joins TRBV6-4 and TRBJ2-1, with 12 bases matching TRBD2. J lost 12 bases, V lost 2 bases, and 5 bases had no gene match. The germline gives CDR1 MRHNA, CDR2 SNTAGT. The CDR3 covers 14 residues.

This clone turned up a few times. This sequence joins TRBV28 and TRBJ2-7; D possibly uses TRBD1 or TRBD2 (7 bases each). This CDR3 region has 16 residues. CDR1 MDHEN and CDR2 SYDVKM come from the germline V gene. Trimming left V 6 bases short and J 0 bases short, with 18 bases between. The CDR3 reads CASSSQGGGGSYEQYF. The CDR3, as DNA: TGTGCCAGCAGCTCTCAGGGGGGAGGGGGCTCCTACGAGCAGTACTTC.

By share, this clone ranks as medium-sized. This chain links TRBV2 with TRBJ1-3; a possible D gene is TRBD1 (6 bases). Germline assignment: CDR1 SNHLY and CDR2 FYNNEI. V lost 4 bases and J lost 13, with 11 bases in between. This CDR3 has 11 residues. CDR3 loop: CASSVRTAIYF. The DNA of the CDR3 is TGTGCCAGCAGTGTCCGGACAGCGATATATTTT.

This clone was seen only once. This CDR3 reads CASRPQGGSNQPQHF. The CDR3 bases are TGTGCCAGCCGCCCGCAGGGGGGAAGCAATCAGCCCCAGCATTTT. V usage is TRBV2 and J usage is TRBJ1-5; 7 bases fit TRBD1. Germline V gene sequence: CDR1 SNHLY, CDR2 FYNNEI. With 8 bases clipped from V and 1 base from J, the junction kept 8 bases outside the gene matches. The CDR3 spans 15 residues. The whole variable domain, filled in from reference TRBV2 and TRBJ1-5, reads EPEVTQTPSHQVTQMGQEVILRCVPISNHLYFYWYRQILGQKVEFLVSFYNNEISEKSEIFDDQFSVERPDGSNFTLKIRSTKLEDSAMYFCASRPQGGSNQPQHFGDGTRLSIL.

The J gene is TRBJ1-1, the V gene TRBV6-5; the D gene is possibly TRBD1 (6 bases). The CDR3 length is 14 residues. Germline V lookup: CDR1 MNHEY, CDR2 SVGAGI. The ends were cut back, 7 bases at V and 5 bases at J, with 17 bases in the middle. The CDR3 DNA sequence: TGTGCCAGCATCTTTTCCACCCAGGGGACTGAAGCTTTCTTT. Its protein is CASIFSTQGTEAFF.

This clone was observed a handful of times. This chain joins TRBV30 and TRBJ1-6; D gene ambiguous. This CDR3 spans 15 amino acids. Trimming took off 2 bases at V and 6 bases at J, with 14 bases between the two ends. Looked up from germline, CDR1 is GTSNPN and CDR2 is SVGIG (reference sequence). CDR3 amino acids: CAWSTARAFNSPLHF. The CDR3 nucleotides read TGTGCCTGGAGTACGGCGAGGGCCTTTAATTCACCCCTCCACTTT.

This clone was seen only a few times. This sequence joins TRBV9 and TRBJ2-1; 7 bases agree with TRBD2. CDR3 size: 15 residues. J was trimmed by 2 bases and V by 0 bases; bases with no gene match: 2. The germline gives CDR1 SGDLS, CDR2 YYNGEE. This CDR3 is CASSVGLAAYNEQFF. As DNA, the CDR3 is TGTGCCAGCAGCGTAGGGCTAGCGGCCTACAATGAGCAGTTCTTC. Supplemented by reference TRBV9 and TRBJ2-1, the full variable domain reads DSGVTQTPKHLITATGQRVTLRCSPRSGDLSVYWYQQSLDQGLQFLIQYYNGEERAKGNILERFSAQQFPDLHSELNLSSLELGDSALYFCASSVGLAAYNEQFFGPGTRLTVL.

The genes are TRBV6-5 and TRBJ2-3, with TRBD1 matching 7 bases. Unmatched junction bases numbered 9, after V lost 10 bases and J lost 2 bases. Germline loops: CDR1 MNHEY, CDR2 SVGAGI. The CDR3 is made up of 14 amino acids. The CDR3 DNA is TGTGCCACCAGCAACGGACAGGTCACAGATACGCAGTATTTT. Translated, it gives CATSNGQVTDTQYF.

This clone was counted a few times. The junction departs from the called germline gene at one end, perhaps through a read error. The sample holds other DNA sequences that translate to the same CDR3. The chain carries TRBV5-1 and TRBJ2-7; TRBD2 matches 12 bases. The CDR3 totals 15 residues. CDR1 is SGHRS, CDR2 YFSETQ, per germline. In DNA form, the CDR3 reads TGTGCCAGCAGCTTAGGACTAGCGGGAAGCTACGAGCAGTACTTC. Protein product: CASSLGLAGSYEQYF.

The chain combines TRBV5-6 with TRBJ2-7; perhaps D is TRBD1 or TRBD2 (6 bases each). This CDR3 contains 15 residues. The germline CDR1 and CDR2 sequences are SGHDT and YYEEEE. V lost 0 bases and J lost 4, with 14 bases in between. In nucleotides, the CDR3 is TGTGCCAGCAGCTTGGGGAGGGGGTCCCTTTACGAGCAGTACTTC. Its translation: CASSLGRGSLYEQYF.